This TCR beta chain derives from a study of T cell changes during pregnancy in multiple sclerosis. The assay was immunoSEQ multiplex PCR, and TCRdb's table has in-frame clones only and misses some. Found here are approximately 79,000 clones, just over 90% of them singletons; the top ten hold around 0.2%. This CDR3 has 13 amino acids. In germline, CDR1 is MNHNS, CDR2 SASEGT. V shed 6 bases, J shed 7 bases, and the junction held 6 bases outside the gene matches. The sample in question was CD4+ T cells from peripheral blood mononuclear cells, obtained before pregnancy. The sequence derives from a female donor with multiple sclerosis, enrolled in a pregnancy study. The chain employs TRBV6-1 and TRBJ1-1, with 9 positions matching TRBD1. CDR3 protein: CASRYRGHDEAFF. The CDR3 DNA reads TGTGCCAGCAGGTACAGGGGGCATGATGAAGCTTTCTTT.